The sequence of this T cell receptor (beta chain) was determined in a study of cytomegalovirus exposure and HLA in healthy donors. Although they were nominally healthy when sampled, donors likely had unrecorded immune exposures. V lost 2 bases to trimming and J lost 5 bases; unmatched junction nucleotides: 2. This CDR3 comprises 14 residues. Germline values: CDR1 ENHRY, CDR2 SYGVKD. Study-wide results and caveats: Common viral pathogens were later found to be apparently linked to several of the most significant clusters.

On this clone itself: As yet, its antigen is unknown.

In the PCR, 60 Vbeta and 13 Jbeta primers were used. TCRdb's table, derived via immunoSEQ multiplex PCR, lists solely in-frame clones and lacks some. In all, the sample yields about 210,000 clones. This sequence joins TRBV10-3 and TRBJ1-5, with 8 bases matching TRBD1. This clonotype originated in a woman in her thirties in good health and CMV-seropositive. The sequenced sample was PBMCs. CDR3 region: CAISERGQDQPQHF. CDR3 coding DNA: TGTGCCATCAGTGAGCGGGGACAGGATCAGCCCCAGCATTTT.